This entry lists 20 T cell receptor beta chains sequenced from one sample in a study of blood T cell repertoires in COVID-19. Repertoires were generated with immunoSEQ multiplex PCR, while TCRdb's copy carries only in-frame clones and drops some. The sample lists fewer than 250,000 clones, about nine tenths occurring once. Sequencing used peripheral blood. Source of these receptors: a woman aged 60-75 years with acute or convalescent COVID-19.

The chain combines TRBV15 with TRBJ1-2, with 9 bases that match TRBD1. This CDR3 is built from 15 residues. Germline V gene lookup returns CDR1 LNHNV and CDR2 YYDKDF (reference sequence). After removal of 9 bases from V and 0 bases from J, the junction contained 8 bases not matched to a gene. CDR3 nucleotides: TGTGCCACGTCGCCGGGACAGGGCTCTAACTATGGCTACACCTTC. It encodes CATSPGQGSNYGYTF.

The chain carries TRBV5-6 and TRBJ1-2, with TRBD1 as a possible D gene (5 bases). Between the trimmed V and J ends, which lost 2 bases and 4 bases, there was a span of 12 bases. The CDR3 loop spans 14 amino acids. CDR1 is SGHDT and CDR2 is YYEEEE in the germline V gene. CDR3 sequence reads: CASSFQGLGYGYTF. DNA of the CDR3: TGTGCCAGCAGCTTCCAGGGTCTTGGCTATGGCTACACCTTC.

The chain uses TRBV30 and TRBJ2-4; D perhaps matches TRBD2 (5 bases). Per the germline V gene, CDR1 is GTSNPN and CDR2 is SVGIG (reference sequence). V lost 3 bases and J 3 bases, leaving 15 bases between the germline ends. This CDR3 contains 15 residues. Here the CDR3 DNA reads TGTGCCTGGAGGGCGCTGTCGAGGGACAAAAACATTCAGTACTTC. Encoded protein: CAWRALSRDKNIQYF.

The chain carries TRBV12-3 or TRBV12-4 and TRBJ2-5, with 7 positions matching TRBD2. The J segment lost 4 bases and the V segment lost 5 bases, leaving 1 base of the junction unmatched. The CDR3 extends over 12 amino acids. In DNA, the CDR3 is TGTGCCAGCAGTGGACTAGGAGAGACCCAGTACTTC. Translating gives CASSGLGETQYF.

This clone was seen a few times. CDR3 in DNA: TGTGCCAGCAGCAGAGGACAGGTCCCCTACGAGCAGTACTTC. Translation: CASSRGQVPYEQYF. The chain combines TRBV7-9 with TRBJ2-7; 7 nucleotides agree with TRBD1. The length of the CDR3 is 14 residues. The V segment lost 5 bases and the J segment 2 bases; nucleotides outside the gene matches: 6. The V gene's germline CDR1 is SEHNR and CDR2 FQNEAQ (reference sequence). Complete variable domain (other parts from reference TRBV7-9 and TRBJ2-7): DTGVSQNPRHKITKRGQNVTFRCDPISEHNRLYWYRQTLGQGPEFLTYFQNEAQLEKSRLLSDRFSAERPKGSFSTLEIQRTEQGDSAMYLCASSRGQVPYEQYFGPGTRLTVT.

V gene TRBV19 combines with J gene TRBJ1-1, with 8 bases lining up with TRBD1. This CDR3 spans 14 amino acids. Germline CDR1 and CDR2: LNHDA and SQIVND (reference sequence). Trimming at V came to 7 bases and at J to 4 bases, leaving 8 bases not matched to a gene. The CDR3 DNA reads TGTGCCAGTACCGTAGACAGGGGTAGCACTGAAGCTTTCTTT. It yields the protein CASTVDRGSTEAFF. The full variable domain, its missing parts supplied by reference TRBV19 and TRBJ1-1, is DGGITQSPKYLFRKEGQNVTLSCEQNLNHDAMYWYRQDPGQGLRLIYYSQIVNDFQKGDIAEGYSVSREKKESFPLTVTSAQKNPTAFYLCASTVDRGSTEAFFGQGTRLTVV.

With regard to this clone: This sample includes further DNA sequences coding for the same CDR3. This sequence joins TRBV6-5 and TRBJ2-7; 14 nucleotides line up with TRBD2. The length of the CDR3 is 16 residues. Germline CDR1 reads MNHEY; CDR2 reads SVGAGI. Losses at the gene ends were 0 bases for V and 3 bases for J; bases not matched to a gene: 1. CDR3 nucleotide sequence: TGTGCCAGCAGTTACTCCGGACTAGCGGGGGGCTACGAGCAGTACTTC. This encodes CASSYSGLAGGYEQYF.

The gene calls are TRBV19 and TRBJ2-1; the D gene is possibly TRBD1 (5 bases). V shed 5 bases and J shed 4 bases, with 12 bases lying between them. Per germline, CDR1 LNHDA and CDR2 SQIVND (reference sequence). The CDR3 sequence is 14 residues long. The CDR3 DNA sequence: TGTGCCAGTAGTCCTATACAGGTGTACAATGAGCAGTTCTTC. Protein product: CASSPIQVYNEQFF.

The V call is TRBV7-2, the J call TRBJ2-3; tentatively, D is TRBD1 (5 bases). The CDR3 extends over 15 amino acids. Germline V gene sequence: CDR1 SGHTA, CDR2 FQGNSA. V lost 1 base and J lost 4, with 12 bases in between. For the CDR3, the DNA is TGTGCCAGCAGCTTAGACGCAGGGTGGGCAGATACGCAGTATTTT. Its translation is CASSLDAGWADTQYF. The complete variable domain, with remaining parts taken from reference TRBV7-2 and TRBJ2-3, reads GAGVSQSPSNKVTEKGKDVELRCDPISGHTALYWYRQSLGQGLEFLIYFQGNSAPDKSGLPSDRFSAERTGGSVSTLTIQRTQQEDSAVYLCASSLDAGWADTQYFGPGTRLTVL.

The rearrangement joins TRBV2 to TRBJ2-3; D is possibly TRBD2 (5 bases). CDR1 and CDR2 from the germline V gene are SNHLY and FYNNEI. The CDR3 has 12 residues. With 6 bases removed from V and 1 base from J, the gap between germline ends came to 5 bases. The CDR3 DNA reads TGTGCCAGCAGCGGGGGCACAGATACGCAGTATTTT. It yields the protein CASSGGTDTQYF.

Worth noting for this clone: This sample includes further DNA sequences coding for the same CDR3. This chain uses TRBV2 with TRBJ1-2; 8 positions match TRBD1. Per germline, CDR1 SNHLY and CDR2 FYNNEI. Trimming took 4 bases from V and 4 from J; bases not matched to a gene: 8. The CDR3 loop spans 15 amino acids. CDR3 region: CASSARTGTGYGYTF. The CDR3, as DNA: TGTGCCAGCAGTGCCCGGACAGGGACAGGCTATGGCTACACCTTC.

The V call is TRBV4-3, the J call TRBJ2-1; no firm D call. V lost 0 bases, J lost 6 bases, and 12 bases lay in between. The CDR3 runs 15 residues. The germline V gene encodes CDR1 LGHNA and CDR2 YSLEER. The CDR3 nucleotides are TGCGCCAGCAGCCAAGATCTCCAGGTACGCAATGAGCAGTTCTTC. Its protein product is CASSQDLQVRNEQFF.

This CDR3 is CASGTGGLAPSNYGYTF. DNA for the CDR3: TGTGCTAGTGGCACCGGGGGACTAGCTCCTTCTAACTATGGCTACACCTTC. The V gene is TRBV12-5, the J gene TRBJ1-2; maybe TRBD1 (5 bases). Trimming removed 6 bases at V and 0 bases at J, with 20 bases between. Germline CDR1 reads LGHNT; CDR2 reads FRNRAP. The length of the CDR3 is 17 residues. Full variable domain (remainder filled in from reference TRBV12-5 and TRBJ1-2): DARVTQTPRHKVTEMGQEVTMRCQPILGHNTVFWYRQTMMQGLELLAYFRNRAPLDDSGMPKDRFSAEMPDATLATLKIQPSEPRDSAVYFCASGTGGLAPSNYGYTFGSGTRLTVV.

This CDR3 is CASSIHRGDTEAFF. Written as DNA, the CDR3 is TGTGCCAGCAGCATCCACAGGGGGGACACTGAAGCTTTCTTT. The gene calls are TRBV9 and TRBJ1-1, with TRBD1 matching over 8 bases. J gave up 3 bases and V 4 bases, and 5 bases lay outside the gene matches. CDR3 length: 14 residues. CDR1 and CDR2 from the germline V gene are SGDLS and YYNGEE.

This clone appeared a single time. The chain is built from TRBV29-1 and TRBJ1-3, with D uncertain. Germline loops: CDR1 SQVTM, CDR2 ANQGSEA. The CDR3 runs to 13 residues. V lost 6 bases and J 4 bases, leaving 13 bases between the germline ends. CDR3: CSVRLVAGNTIYF. The CDR3 bases are TGCAGCGTCCGGCTAGTGGCGGGAAACACCATATATTTT.

The genes are TRBV28 and TRBJ2-3; TRBD1 is a possible D gene (6 bases). V was trimmed by 8 bases and J by 5 bases, leaving 17 bases between them. The germline CDR1 and CDR2 sequences are MDHEN and SYDVKM. The CDR3 totals 14 residues. As DNA, the CDR3 is TGTGCCAGCCCCCCGGCAGGGGTAAGAGATACGCAGTATTTT. It translates to CASPPAGVRDTQYF.

The chain has TRBV27 and TRBJ1-5; no reliable D call. Trimming removed 5 bases from V and 0 bases from J, with 17 bases in between. Germline V CDR1 and CDR2: MNHEY, SMNVEV (reference sequence). This CDR3 has 17 amino acids. CDR3 sequence (DNA): TGTGCCAGCAGTCCTCGGGAGGGCCCGAATAGCAATCAGCCCCAGCATTTT. This codes for CASSPREGPNSNQPQHF.

The gene calls are TRBV11-3 and TRBJ2-3; TRBD1 agrees at 8 bases. The germline CDR1 and CDR2 sequences are SGHNT and YENEEA. The CDR3 runs 13 residues. V dropped 5 bases and J dropped 5; count of bases not matched to a gene: 3. The CDR3 bases are TGTGCCAGCAGCGAACAGGGGGGAGATACGCAGTATTTT. It yields the protein CASSEQGGDTQYF.

The chain recombines TRBV30 with TRBJ2-5, with unresolved D. CDR3 size: 11 residues. V lost 5 bases to trimming and J lost 2 bases, with 6 bases between them. Germline V gives CDR1 GTSNPN, CDR2 SVGIG (reference sequence). The CDR3 DNA follows: TGTGCCTGGTCCCCACAAGAGACCCAGTACTTC. Protein product: CAWSPQETQYF.

This chain joins TRBV19 and TRBJ1-1; D is unresolved. Trimming stripped 11 bases from V and 1 base from J, with 14 bases between. The germline CDR1 and CDR2 sequences are LNHDA and SQIVND (reference sequence). This CDR3 comprises 13 residues. In DNA, the CDR3 is TGTGCCGCTTCTATCCGGTGGAACACTGAAGCTTTCTTT. As protein: CAASIRWNTEAFF.